These 2 T cell receptor beta chains originate from one sample sequenced in a study of early T cells in non-severe SARS-CoV-2 infection. Using its own MiXCR run on the 5' RACE reads, TCRdb lists one record per CDR3 protein. The sample contains around 67,000 distinct CDR3 sequences, more than 9% of which appear only once. The sample taken for sequencing was whole blood. The source is an adult who was a healthcare worker with PCR-confirmed SARS-CoV-2 infection or an uninfected control (not recorded which).

The gene calls are TRBV6-6 and TRBJ1-2; D gene ambiguous. The V end was cut by 7 bases, the J end by 4 bases, with 7 bases between. Per the germline V gene, CDR1 is MNHNY and CDR2 is SVGAGI (reference sequence). The CDR3 is 11 amino acids. The CDR3: CASISIYGYTF. The CDR3 DNA reads as TGTGCCAGCATTTCTATCTATGGCTACACCTTC.

This clonotype was detected ten times or more. The rearrangement joins TRBV7-3 to TRBJ2-1; weak D call: TRBD1 (6 bases). There are 15 residues in the CDR3. Germline assignment: CDR1 SGHTA and CDR2 FQGTGA. V was shortened by 4 bases and J by 0 bases, with 10 bases between the two germline ends. The CDR3 reads CASSSVQGSYNEQFF. Written as DNA, the CDR3 is TGTGCCAGCAGCTCCGTACAGGGCTCCTACAATGAGCAGTTCTTC.